This TCR beta chain was recorded in a study of patients and donors after allogeneic stem cell transplantation. This clonotype has just a few counts. MiXCR, run by TCRdb on the RT-PCR reads, gives a single entry per CDR3 protein. The table shows about 960,000 distinct CDR3 sequences, with more than 15% occurring only once. The sequence was obtained from a human donor who was either an allogeneic HSCT recipient or a stem cell or donor lymphocyte infusion donor (not recorded which). It is not recorded whose cells these are; they may come from a transplant donor. Sequencing input: blood, either unsorted or a sorted T cell fraction (not recorded which).

The chain's CDR3 is CASSEGGGHYEQYF. In DNA, the CDR3 is TGTGCCAGCAGTGAAGGAGGCGGCCATTACGAGCAGTACTTC. This chain uses TRBV6-1 with TRBJ2-7; D gene unclear. V lost 1 base and J 4 bases, leaving 11 bases between the germline ends. From germline, CDR1 is MNHNS and CDR2 SASEGT. The CDR3 runs 14 residues.